What follows describes a single TCR beta chain. Its cognate antigen is unknown. Second doses at about 4 or about 12 weeks were pooled. TCRdb's table, derived via immunoSEQ multiplex PCR, lists solely in-frame clones and lacks some. The table has about 140,000 clones, approximately 91% seen once. The CDR3 loop spans 15 amino acids. CDR1 is SGDLS, CDR2 YYNGEE, per germline. The junction had 4 bases not matched to a gene; V was cut back by 4 bases and J by 3 bases. This sample was taken from a study of T cell responses to AZD1222 COVID-19 vaccine. The study's findings and limits: The peak T cell response came first, and repertoires were sampled only after it. Of the AZD1222 recipients, only five to seven were seropositive at baseline.

The source was peripheral blood, collected 28 days after the second AZD1222 dose. The TCR sequence derives from an adult who received the AZD1222 COVID-19 vaccine. The chain couples TRBV9 to TRBJ2-2, with 9 nucleotides matching TRBD2. This CDR3 is CASSFSGGDTGELFF. The CDR3 DNA follows: TGTGCCAGCAGCTTTAGCGGGGGCGACACCGGGGAGCTGTTTTTT.